Sequencing of this T cell receptor (beta chain) was carried out in a study of CD8 T cells in ankylosing spondylitis. Germline V CDR1 and CDR2: SGHDT, YYEEEE. The CDR3 extends over 14 amino acids. V lost 2 bases and J 2 bases, leaving 11 bases between the germline ends. A few counts support this clonotype. Antigen unknown. TCRdb passed the 5' RACE reads through MiXCR, listing each CDR3 protein once. In the table there are about 250,000 distinct CDR3 sequences, 32% of which are singletons. Findings and limits, study-wide: Seemingly distinctive of ankylosing spondylitis blood was a TCR beta motif formed by eight highly homologous variants. Those disease-linked clones were CD8+; they were also relatively rare in peripheral blood.

Material: blood, either unsorted or a sorted T cell fraction (not recorded which). The chain employs TRBV5-6 and TRBJ2-7; possibly TRBD1 for D (6 bases). The TCR comes from a male donor with ankylosing spondylitis or in good health (not recorded which). The CDR3 region has the DNA TGTGCCAGCAGCTTAGGGACAAACACCTACGAGCAGTACTTC. Translation gives CASSLGTNTYEQYF.